One sample yielded the 21 T cell receptor beta chains listed below, sequenced in a study of blood T cell repertoires in COVID-19. Libraries were prepared by immunoSEQ multiplex PCR; TCRdb keeps only in-frame clonotypes and omits some of them. The sample records approximately 88,000 clones, around 80% being singletons. The sequencing sample was made of peripheral blood. These receptors were collected from a woman over 75 with active or convalescent COVID-19.

This clone was counted between two and nine times. The CDR3 sequence: CASSSGGLAGEQYF. The DNA for the CDR3 is TGTGCCAGCAGCTCCGGCGGACTAGCGGGGGAGCAGTACTTC. The chain joins TRBV9 to TRBJ2-7, with 12 bases that match TRBD2. CDR1 and CDR2 (germline): SGDLS, YYNGEE. The CDR3 contains 14 residues. J was trimmed by 7 bases and V by 4 bases; bases with no gene match: 6. The entire variable domain, with the rest obtained from reference TRBV9 and TRBJ2-7, is as follows: DSGVTQTPKHLITATGQRVTLRCSPRSGDLSVYWYQQSLDQGLQFLIQYYNGEERAKGNILERFSAQQFPDLHSELNLSSLELGDSALYFCASSSGGLAGEQYFGPGTRLTVT.

This chain links TRBV5-1 with TRBJ2-5; possible D gene TRBD1, 5 bases. From germline, CDR1 is SGHRS and CDR2 YFSETQ. The germline V and J ends were trimmed by 1 base and 0 bases, with 10 bases remaining between them. CDR3 size: 15 residues. As DNA, the CDR3 is TGCGCCAGCAGCTTGAGACAGACGTACCAAGAGACCCAGTACTTC. Translating gives CASSLRQTYQETQYF.

The rearrangement joins TRBV27 to TRBJ2-1; D might be TRBD1 (5 bases). V was trimmed by 4 bases and J by 15 bases, leaving 22 bases between them. Germline V CDR1 and CDR2: MNHEY, SMNVEV (reference sequence). The CDR3 is 14 amino acids. Here the CDR3 reads CASSSLSRRVAAFF. In nucleotides, the CDR3 is TGTGCCAGCAGTTCCCTGTCACGCAGGGTGGCGGCGTTCTTC.

Only a few counts were recorded for this clone. The chain joins TRBV7-9 to TRBJ2-7; D not certain. The CDR3 totals 11 residues. Trimming removed 7 bases at V and 6 bases at J, with 10 bases between. Per germline, CDR1 SEHNR and CDR2 FQNEAQ (reference sequence). CDR3 loop: CASTRWAEQYF. In DNA, the CDR3 is TGTGCCAGCACCCGTTGGGCCGAGCAGTACTTC. Combining the CDR3 with reference TRBV7-9 and TRBJ2-7 gives the whole variable domain DTGVSQNPRHKITKRGQNVTFRCDPISEHNRLYWYRQTLGQGPEFLTYFQNEAQLEKSRLLSDRFSAERPKGSFSTLEIQRTEQGDSAMYLCASTRWAEQYFGPGTRLTVT.

V gene TRBV20-1 combines with J gene TRBJ2-5; the match to TRBD2 covers 10 bases. CDR3 length: 15 residues. The germline V gene has CDR1 DFQATT and CDR2 SNEGSKA (reference sequence). Losses at the gene ends were 3 bases for V and 7 bases for J; bases not matched to a gene: 11. For the CDR3, the DNA is TGCAGTGCTAGTGCCAGCGGGGGGGCTCGAAGGACCCAGTACTTC. Residues: CSASASGGARRTQYF.

The chain combines TRBV5-1 with TRBJ1-2; TRBD1 might be the D (5 bases). CDR1 and CDR2 (germline): SGHRS, YFSETQ. Trimming removed 4 bases at V and 6 bases at J, with 13 bases between. The CDR3 has 13 amino acids. CDR3 sequence reads: CASSRGGSDGYTF. In DNA, the CDR3 is TGCGCCAGCAGCAGGGGAGGGTCCGATGGCTACACCTTC. The complete variable domain, with remaining parts taken from reference TRBV5-1 and TRBJ1-2, reads KAGVTQTPRYLIKTRGQQVTLSCSPISGHRSVSWYQQTPGQGLQFLFEYFSETQRNKGNFPGRFSGRQFSNSRSEMNVSTLELGDSALYLCASSRGGSDGYTFGSGTRLTVV.

V is TRBV7-9 and J is TRBJ2-5; TRBD2 matches 10 bases. The junction had 7 bases not matched to a gene; V was cut back by 4 bases and J by 5 bases. The germline CDR1 and CDR2 sequences are SEHNR and FQNEAQ (reference sequence). The CDR3 length is 15 residues. The CDR3 here is CASSYTSGVGETQYF. Written as DNA, the CDR3 is TGTGCCAGCAGCTATACTAGCGGGGTCGGTGAGACCCAGTACTTC.

The DNA for the CDR3 is TGTGCCAGCAGTTCCCCCTTTAGCGGGGGGGCCGGGAATGAGCAGTTCTTC. Translated, it gives CASSSPFSGGAGNEQFF. This chain links TRBV6-2 or TRBV6-3 with TRBJ2-1, with TRBD2 matching over 11 bases. The germline V gene encodes CDR1 MNHEY and CDR2 SVGEGT. The CDR3 covers 17 residues. The trim removed 4 bases at V and 7 bases at J, leaving 12 bases unmatched.

This chain links TRBV15 with TRBJ1-3; 8 nucleotides match TRBD1. Germline V gene sequence: CDR1 LNHNV, CDR2 YYDKDF (reference sequence). The CDR3 is 16 residues long. Trimming took 3 bases from V and 3 from J; bases not matched to a gene: 7. The CDR3 region is CATSRFGQGGGNTIYF. In DNA, the CDR3 is TGTGCCACCAGCAGGTTCGGACAGGGAGGTGGAAACACCATATATTTT. The full variable domain, in which reference TRBV15 and TRBJ1-3 provide the parts outside the CDR3, is DAMVIQNPRYQVTQFGKPVTLSCSQTLNHNVMYWYQQKSSQAPKLLFHYYDKDFNNEADTPDNFQSRRPNTSFCFLDIRSPGLGDTAMYLCATSRFGQGGGNTIYFGEGSWLTVV.

The chain joins TRBV15 to TRBJ2-3, with D possibly TRBD1 on 5 matching bases. Trimming pared 0 bases from V and 3 bases from J, leaving 10 bases between. The CDR3 length is 15 residues. CDR1 LNHNV and CDR2 YYDKDF come from the germline V gene (reference sequence). The CDR3 nucleotides read TGTGCCACCAGCAGAGACCCTAGGGGAACAGATACGCAGTATTTT. Its translation is CATSRDPRGTDTQYF. Using reference TRBV15 and TRBJ2-3 for the parts outside the CDR3, the full variable domain is DAMVIQNPRYQVTQFGKPVTLSCSQTLNHNVMYWYQQKSSQAPKLLFHYYDKDFNNEADTPDNFQSRRPNTSFCFLDIRSPGLGDTAMYLCATSRDPRGTDTQYFGPGTRLTVL.

The chain combines TRBV7-8 with TRBJ2-2, with D possibly being TRBD1 (6 bases). V was shortened by 4 bases and J by 6 bases, with 12 bases between the two germline ends. Germline V gene sequence: CDR1 SGHVS, CDR2 FQNEAQ. CDR3 length equals 14 residues. The CDR3 sequence: CASSSLDRPGELFF. CDR3 nucleotide sequence: TGTGCCAGCAGCTCGCTGGACAGACCCGGGGAGCTGTTTTTT.

The genes are TRBV7-9 and TRBJ1-4; D possibly corresponds to TRBD1 (5 bases). The CDR3 extends over 15 amino acids. Trimming stripped 0 bases from V and 2 bases from J, with 7 bases between. Germline V CDR1 and CDR2: SEHNR, FQNEAQ (reference sequence). CDR3 DNA sequence: TGTGCCAGCAGCTTAGCGGGGCGGACTAATGAAAAACTGTTTTTT. Amino acid sequence: CASSLAGRTNEKLFF.

This clone came up many times. The J gene is TRBJ1-1, the V gene TRBV5-1, with 10 bases identical to TRBD1. Looked up from germline, CDR1 is SGHRS and CDR2 is YFSETQ. This CDR3 comprises 15 residues. Losses at the gene ends were 2 bases for V and 4 bases for J; bases not matched to a gene: 5. The CDR3: CASSLGDRGITEAFF. DNA for the CDR3: TGCGCCAGCAGCTTAGGGGACAGGGGTATCACTGAAGCTTTCTTT. Together with reference TRBV5-1 and TRBJ1-1, the CDR3 gives the full variable domain: KAGVTQTPRYLIKTRGQQVTLSCSPISGHRSVSWYQQTPGQGLQFLFEYFSETQRNKGNFPGRFSGRQFSNSRSEMNVSTLELGDSALYLCASSLGDRGITEAFFGQGTRLTVV.

This clone was counted only a few times. J is TRBJ2-1 and V is TRBV28, with D perhaps matching TRBD2 (5 bases). Germline loops: CDR1 MDHEN, CDR2 SYDVKM. This CDR3 comprises 13 residues. V dropped 5 bases and J dropped 3 bases, with 8 bases sitting between them. CDR3 nucleotides: TGTGCCAGCAGTCCACGGGGCTACAATGAGCAGTTCTTC. Its protein is CASSPRGYNEQFF.

In its sample, this clone was seen a few times. The J gene is TRBJ1-6, the V gene TRBV15; 7 nucleotides align to TRBD1. CDR3 length: 15 residues. Germline values: CDR1 LNHNV, CDR2 YYDKDF (reference sequence). The junction had 5 bases not matched to a gene; V was cut back by 1 base and J by 8 bases. The chain's CDR3 is CATSRADRVYSPLHF. CDR3 coding DNA: TGTGCCACCAGCAGAGCCGACAGGGTGTATTCACCCCTCCACTTT.

The rearrangement links TRBV3-1 (or the pseudogene TRBV3-2) to TRBJ2-5, with 15 bases matching TRBD2. This CDR3 is built from 17 residues. The trim removed 1 base at V and 4 bases at J, leaving 4 bases unmatched. The V gene's germline CDR1 is LGHDT and CDR2 YNNKEL (reference sequence). This CDR3 reads CASSQGTSGGAGETQYF. The CDR3, as DNA: TGTGCCAGCAGCCAAGGGACTAGCGGGGGGGCGGGAGAGACCCAGTACTTC.

V and J are TRBV9 and TRBJ1-2; D unresolved. Trimming took 1 base from V and 8 from J, leaving 9 bases between them. CDR1 is SGDLS and CDR2 is YYNGEE in the germline V gene. The CDR3 extends over 12 amino acids. The CDR3 spells CASSVLYGGYTF. In DNA form, the CDR3 reads TGTGCCAGCAGCGTATTATACGGGGGCTACACCTTC.

The J gene is TRBJ2-3, the V gene TRBV5-1; D remains unclear. CDR3 length: 13 residues. Germline V lookup: CDR1 SGHRS, CDR2 YFSETQ. V gave up 0 bases and J gave up 5 bases, with 7 bases separating them. For the CDR3, the DNA is TGCGCCAGCAGCTTGGAGCCGGTAGATACGCAGTATTTT. This sequence encodes CASSLEPVDTQYF.

The V and J genes are TRBV25-1 and TRBJ2-5, with TRBD2 matching 10 bases. CDR3 length: 18 amino acids. The trim removed 3 bases at V and 0 bases at J, leaving 10 bases unmatched. CDR1 and CDR2 (germline): MGHDK, SYGVNS. Here the CDR3 reads CASSDPGGSGGNQETQYF. The CDR3 nucleotides read TGTGCCAGCAGTGATCCAGGTGGTAGCGGGGGGAACCAAGAGACCCAGTACTTC.

This chain connects TRBV5-5 to TRBJ2-7; the D gene is possibly TRBD2 (7 bases). The CDR3 is 15 amino acids. The V and J ends lost 0 bases and 7 bases respectively, with 17 bases between them. Germline loops: CDR1 SGHKS, CDR2 YYEKEE (reference sequence). DNA of the CDR3: TGTGCCAGCAGCTTGGCGGTCGGGGGGCTAGGGGAGCAGTACTTC. It specifies CASSLAVGGLGEQYF.

V is TRBV7-2 and J is TRBJ2-5, with D perhaps TRBD2 (5 bases). This CDR3 has 14 amino acids. The germline CDR1 and CDR2 sequences are SGHTA and FQGNSA. Trimming took off 1 base at V and 7 bases at J, with 13 bases between the two ends. The CDR3 DNA follows: TGTGCCAGCAGCTTAGGGATACGGGGTCTGACCCAGTACTTC. Translated: CASSLGIRGLTQYF.